The clone carrying this T cell receptor beta chain came up many times. What it recognizes is unknown. Unique molecular identifiers were affixed to single, distinct cDNA molecules. MiXCR, applied by TCRdb to the 5' RACE reads, yields one record per CDR3 protein. This table has about 63,000 distinct CDR3 sequences, 13% appearing once. This record belongs to a study of early T cells in non-severe SARS-CoV-2 infection. For the study at large: Alpha and beta chains were unpaired, from unsorted whole-blood bulk RNA.

Study-level results: CD4 and private specificities were missed by VDJdb matching, which favored anti-spike CD8 responses.

Germline loops: CDR1 LNHDA, CDR2 SQIVND (reference sequence). CDR3 length: 13 residues. The ends lost 5 bases at V and 2 bases at J; junction bases unmatched: 2. Sequenced: whole blood. This receptor was obtained from an adult who was a healthcare worker with PCR-confirmed SARS-CoV-2 infection or an uninfected control (not recorded which). The chain employs TRBV19 and TRBJ2-5; TRBD2 matches 7 bases. The CDR3 sequence: CASSGSGQETQYF. The CDR3 coding sequence is TGTGCCAGTAGTGGTAGCGGGCAAGAGACCCAGTACTTC.